The 24 T cell receptor beta chains in this list originate from one sample, sequenced in a study of OX40 agonist ivuxolimab in advanced cancers. The data were produced by immunoSEQ multiplex PCR, yet TCRdb's version contains in-frame clones alone and is incomplete. The repertoire has 90,000 to 100,000 clones, 95% to 97% of them found once; the top ten carry around 2.2%. Sequencing used CD4+ or CD8+ T cells sorted from blood, obtained in a trial of the OX40 agonist ivuxolimab. These receptors were collected from an adult with an advanced solid tumor such as melanoma, head and neck, liver or kidney cancer.

This rearrangement joins TRBV30 to TRBJ1-1; no firm D call. This CDR3 contains 15 residues. CDR1 and CDR2 (germline): GTSNPN, SVGIG (reference sequence). V was pared by 3 bases and J by 0 bases, with 14 bases between. DNA for the CDR3: TGTGCCTGGAGCCCGCCCGGGTCGGTGAACACTGAAGCTTTCTTT. Translated, it gives CAWSPPGSVNTEAFF.

The chain carries TRBV27 and TRBJ2-1; perhaps TRBD2 as D (6 bases). The CDR3 runs to 14 residues. CDR1 MNHEY and CDR2 SMNVEV come from the germline V gene (reference sequence). Trimming removed 3 bases at V and 6 bases at J, with 12 bases between. CDR3 nucleotides: TGTGCCAGCAGTTTGACTAGTTCGGCCAATGAGCAGTTCTTC. This codes for CASSLTSSANEQFF.

The chain joins TRBV5-4 to TRBJ1-1; possible D gene TRBD1, 5 bases. CDR3 length equals 16 residues. V was clipped by 4 bases and J by 0 bases, with 16 bases between them. Germline CDR1 SGHNT, CDR2 YYREEE (reference sequence). The CDR3 region has the DNA TGTGCCAGCAGCCCCGACAGTGGTACCGTGAACACTGAAGCTTTCTTT. As protein: CASSPDSGTVNTEAFF.

Notes on this clone: This CDR3 is missing its conserved last phenylalanine or tryptophan, likely due to a read error. The chain carries TRBV7-8 and TRBJ2-7; tentative D call: TRBD2 (5 bases). In germline, CDR1 is SGHVS, CDR2 FQNEAQ. Trimming left V 2 bases short and J 3 bases short, with 8 bases between. The CDR3 contains 13 residues. Written as DNA, the CDR3 is TGTGCCAGCAGCTTAATTCGGGACTACGAGCAGTACCTC. It is translated as CASSLIRDYEQYL.

The chain couples TRBV7-9 to TRBJ2-1; D is uncertain. Germline CDR1 is SEHNR and CDR2 is FQNEAQ (reference sequence). The CDR3 is made up of 13 amino acids. V was clipped by 4 bases and J by 5 bases, with 9 bases between them. CDR3: CASSWTVNNEQFF. CDR3 bases: TGTGCCAGCAGCTGGACGGTTAACAATGAGCAGTTCTTC.

The chain couples TRBV5-6 to TRBJ2-5, with 11 bases identical to TRBD2. Germline V gene data show CDR1 as SGHDT and CDR2 as YYEEEE. With 0 bases clipped from V and 5 bases from J, the junction kept 6 bases outside the gene matches. The CDR3 length is 16 residues. The CDR3 region has the DNA TGTGCCAGCAGCTTGGAAACTAGCGGGAGATGGGAGACCCAGTACTTC. Its protein product is CASSLETSGRWETQYF.

This clone came up a few times. V gene TRBV5-1 combines with J gene TRBJ1-1, with TRBD1 matching over 8 bases. The CDR3 contains 15 residues. With V trimmed by 2 bases and J by 3 bases, 6 bases remained unmatched. Germline V gene data show CDR1 as SGHRS and CDR2 as YFSETQ. The CDR3 is CASSFGQGVHTEAFF. The CDR3 DNA reads TGCGCCAGCAGCTTTGGACAGGGCGTGCACACTGAAGCTTTCTTT.

The chain has TRBV2 and TRBJ1-2; 9 nucleotides line up with TRBD1. V shed 6 bases, J shed 3 bases, and the junction held 14 bases outside the gene matches. The CDR3 loop spans 17 amino acids. Germline V gene data show CDR1 as SNHLY and CDR2 as FYNNEI. CDR3 DNA: TGTGCCAGCAGCGCCGGGACAGGGACCTATTTATACTATGGCTACACCTTC. Amino acid sequence: CASSAGTGTYLYYGYTF.

This clone turned up a few times. The rearrangement joins TRBV10-1 to TRBJ2-7; TRBD2 aligns across 9 bases. The CDR3 loop spans 13 amino acids. Germline V gene lookup returns CDR1 WNHNN and CDR2 SYGVQD (reference sequence). Trimming cost V 6 bases and J 3 bases; bases outside gene matches: 3. CDR3 residues: CASSRLADYEQYF. The CDR3 bases are TGCGCCAGCAGCAGACTAGCGGACTACGAGCAGTACTTC.

The V gene is TRBV18, the J gene TRBJ1-3; TRBD1 might be the D (5 bases). Germline assignment: CDR1 KGHSH and CDR2 LQKENI. Trimming stripped 6 bases from V and 2 bases from J, with 14 bases between. This CDR3 has 15 residues. CDR3 amino acids: CASSQGVATGNTIYF. CDR3 DNA: TGTGCCAGCTCGCAAGGGGTAGCAACTGGAAACACCATATATTTT. Supplemented by reference TRBV18 and TRBJ1-3, the full variable domain reads NAGVMQNPRHLVRRRGQEARLRCSPMKGHSHVYWYRQLPEEGLKFMVYLQKENIIDESGMPKERFSAEFPKEGPSILRIQQVVRGDSAAYFCASSQGVATGNTIYFGEGSWLTVV.

The chain carries TRBV10-2 and TRBJ1-4, with a tentative D call TRBD1 (6 bases). CDR3 size: 15 residues. CDR1 and CDR2 from the germline V gene are WSHSY and SAAADI. V shed 6 bases and J shed 8 bases, with 19 bases lying between them. CDR3 sequence: CASSPLTGLFEKLFF. CDR3 coding DNA: TGCGCCAGCAGCCCCCTAACAGGGTTGTTCGAAAAACTGTTTTTT.

The chain uses TRBV11-1 and TRBJ2-2, with 9 positions matching TRBD2. This CDR3 has 17 amino acids. V trimming: 5 bases; J trimming: 0 bases; junction bases outside the gene matches: 7. Per the germline V gene, CDR1 is SGHAT and CDR2 is FQDESV (reference sequence). CDR3 loop: CASSAHSSGTNTGELFF. CDR3 coding DNA: TGTGCCAGCAGCGCTCATTCTAGCGGGACGAACACCGGGGAGCTGTTTTTT.

The chain recombines TRBV28 with TRBJ2-7; tentatively, D is TRBD1 (6 bases). The CDR3 is 17 residues long. V gave up 5 bases and J gave up 3 bases, with 23 bases separating them. Per germline, CDR1 MDHEN and CDR2 SYDVKM. The CDR3 region is CASSPIGGSGGYYEQYF. Here the CDR3 DNA reads TGTGCCAGCAGTCCAATTGGGGGCTCGGGCGGATACTACGAGCAGTACTTC.

CDR3 residues: CASSLRGVADTQYF. CDR3 coding DNA: TGTGCCAGCAGTTTACGGGGAGTGGCAGATACGCAGTATTTT. The V gene is TRBV28, the J gene TRBJ2-3; TRBD2 might be the D (5 bases). CDR3 length: 14 residues. Looked up from germline, CDR1 is MDHEN and CDR2 is SYDVKM. V was clipped by 2 bases and J by 4 bases, with 10 bases between them. The complete variable domain, with remaining parts taken from reference TRBV28 and TRBJ2-3, reads DVKVTQSSRYLVKRTGEKVFLECVQDMDHENMFWYRQDPGLGLRLIYFSYDVKMKEKGDIPEGYSVSREKKERFSLILESASTNQTSMYLCASSLRGVADTQYFGPGTRLTVL.

The V and J genes are TRBV5-8 and TRBJ1-1; TRBD1 matches 7 bases. Germline V gives CDR1 SGHTS, CDR2 YDEGEE. Trimming took 1 base from V and 0 from J; bases not matched to a gene: 9. The CDR3 totals 17 residues. The CDR3 loop reads CASSLSDRAPLNTEAFF. The CDR3 DNA is TGTGCCAGCAGCTTGTCAGACAGGGCCCCTTTGAACACTGAAGCTTTCTTT.

The chain recombines TRBV14 with TRBJ2-7; D remains unclear. Germline loops: CDR1 SGHDN, CDR2 FVKESK. Trimming removed 1 base from V and 4 bases from J, with 5 bases in between. This CDR3 contains 12 residues. CDR3 loop: CASSQAVYEQYF. The CDR3 bases are TGTGCCAGCAGCCAAGCTGTTTACGAGCAGTACTTC. Full variable domain (outside the CDR3, taken from reference TRBV14 and TRBJ2-7): EAGVTQFPSHSVIEKGQTVTLRCDPISGHDNLYWYRRVMGKEIKFLLHFVKESKQDESGMPNNRFLAERTGGTYSTLKVQPAELEDSGVYFCASSQAVYEQYFGPGTRLTVT.

The chain uses TRBV6-5 and TRBJ1-2, with a tentative D call TRBD1 (6 bases). This CDR3 has 15 amino acids. Germline CDR1 is MNHEY and CDR2 is SVGAGI. Between the trimmed V and J ends, which lost 1 base and 7 bases, there was a span of 16 bases. The CDR3 coding sequence is TGTGCCAGCAGTTACTTTCGGACAGACTTGGCTGGCTACACCTTC. It codes for CASSYFRTDLAGYTF.

The rearrangement uses TRBV5-1 and TRBJ1-5; TRBD1 matches at 7 bases. The CDR3 length is 15 residues. V was clipped by 0 bases and J by 2 bases; unmatched bases: 2. CDR1 and CDR2 from the germline V gene are SGHRS and YFSETQ. The CDR3 DNA sequence: TGCGCCAGCAGCTTGGCCGGGACAGGCAATCAGCCCCAGCATTTT. This translates into CASSLAGTGNQPQHF. The full variable domain, rest sourced from reference TRBV5-1 and TRBJ1-5, is KAGVTQTPRYLIKTRGQQVTLSCSPISGHRSVSWYQQTPGQGLQFLFEYFSETQRNKGNFPGRFSGRQFSNSRSEMNVSTLELGDSALYLCASSLAGTGNQPQHFGDGTRLSIL.

The chain combines TRBV6-5 with TRBJ2-7, with 10 nucleotides matching TRBD2. Germline V CDR1 and CDR2: MNHEY, SVGAGI. The CDR3 length is 13 residues. Trimming at V came to 6 bases and at J to 5 bases, leaving 4 bases not matched to a gene. The CDR3 region has the DNA TGTGCCAGCAGCGGACTAGCGGTTGACGAGCAGTACTTC. Amino acids: CASSGLAVDEQYF.

The rearrangement links TRBV5-3 to TRBJ1-6; unclear D gene. TRBV5-3 is an open reading frame, and its role is uncertain. The CDR3 has 11 residues. The germline V and J ends were trimmed by 0 bases and 9 bases, with 1 base remaining between them. The CDR3 loop reads CARSLGSPLHF. CDR3 nucleotide sequence: TGTGCCAGAAGCTTGGGTTCACCCCTCCACTTT.

J is TRBJ1-2 and V is TRBV27, with TRBD1 matching over 9 bases. With V trimmed by 4 bases and J by 8 bases, 14 bases remained unmatched. The CDR3 totals 16 residues. In germline, CDR1 is MNHEY, CDR2 SMNVEV (reference sequence). This CDR3 is CASSSNTPDRGFGYTF. CDR3 in DNA: TGTGCCAGCAGTTCAAACACCCCGGACAGGGGTTTCGGCTACACCTTC.

J is TRBJ1-2 and V is TRBV14; the D is unclear. The CDR3 consists of 15 residues. V lost 0 bases to trimming and J lost 6 bases, with 14 bases between them. Germline-derived CDR1 and CDR2 are SGHDN and FVKESK. The CDR3 DNA reads TGTGCCAGCAGCCAAGAATCGTTCACAGTAAATGGCTACACCTTC. It yields the protein CASSQESFTVNGYTF.

The genes are TRBV5-5 and TRBJ2-3, with D tentatively TRBD1 (6 bases). This CDR3 region has 14 residues. V was shortened by 3 bases and J by 2 bases, with 10 bases between the two germline ends. CDR1 is SGHKS, CDR2 YYEKEE, per germline (reference sequence). The CDR3 bases are TGTGCCAGCAGCTCTGGACAGTACACAGATACGCAGTATTTT. This encodes CASSSGQYTDTQYF.

V usage is TRBV19 and J usage is TRBJ1-5, with a weak D call TRBD1 (5 bases). V lost 7 bases and J 3 bases, leaving 13 bases between the germline ends. Germline V lookup: CDR1 LNHDA, CDR2 SQIVND (reference sequence). This CDR3 is built from 14 residues. The CDR3 region has the DNA TGTGCCAGTAACCTAGGGGATCTCAATCAGCCCCAGCATTTT. It codes for CASNLGDLNQPQHF.